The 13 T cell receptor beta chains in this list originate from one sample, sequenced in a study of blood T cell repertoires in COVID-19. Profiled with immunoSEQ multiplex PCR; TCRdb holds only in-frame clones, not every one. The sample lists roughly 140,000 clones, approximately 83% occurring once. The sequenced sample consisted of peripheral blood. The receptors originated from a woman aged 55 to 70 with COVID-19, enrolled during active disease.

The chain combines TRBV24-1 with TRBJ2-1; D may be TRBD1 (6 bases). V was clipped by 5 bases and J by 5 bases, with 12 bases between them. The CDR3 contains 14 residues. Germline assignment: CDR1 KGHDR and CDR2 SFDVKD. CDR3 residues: CATSGAGANNEQFF. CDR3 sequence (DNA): TGTGCCACCAGTGGGGCAGGGGCTAACAATGAGCAGTTCTTC.

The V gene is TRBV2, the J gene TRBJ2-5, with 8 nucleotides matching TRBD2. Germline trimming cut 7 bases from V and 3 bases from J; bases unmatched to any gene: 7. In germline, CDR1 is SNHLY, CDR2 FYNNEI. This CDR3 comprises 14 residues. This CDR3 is CASKAQAGEETQYF. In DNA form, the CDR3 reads TGTGCCAGCAAGGCACAAGCGGGAGAAGAGACCCAGTACTTC.

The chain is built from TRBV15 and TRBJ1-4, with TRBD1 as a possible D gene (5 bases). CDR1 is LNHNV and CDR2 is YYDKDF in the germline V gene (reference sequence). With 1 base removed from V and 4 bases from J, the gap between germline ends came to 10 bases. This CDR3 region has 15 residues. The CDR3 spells CATSRAAGHNEKLFF. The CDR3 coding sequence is TGTGCCACCAGCAGAGCGGCAGGGCATAATGAAAAACTGTTTTTT. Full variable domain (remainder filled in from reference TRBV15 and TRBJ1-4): DAMVIQNPRYQVTQFGKPVTLSCSQTLNHNVMYWYQQKSSQAPKLLFHYYDKDFNNEADTPDNFQSRRPNTSFCFLDIRSPGLGDTAMYLCATSRAAGHNEKLFFGSGTQLSVL.

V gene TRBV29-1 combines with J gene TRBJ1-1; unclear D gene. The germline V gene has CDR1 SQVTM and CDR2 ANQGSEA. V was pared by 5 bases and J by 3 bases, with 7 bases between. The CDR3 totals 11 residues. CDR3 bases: TGCAGCGTTCGGGTTTACACTGAAGCTTTCTTT. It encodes CSVRVYTEAFF.

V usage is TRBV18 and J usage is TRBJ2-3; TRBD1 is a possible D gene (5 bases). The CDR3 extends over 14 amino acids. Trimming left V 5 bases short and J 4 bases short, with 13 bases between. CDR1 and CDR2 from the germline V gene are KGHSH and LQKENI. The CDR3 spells CASSTTDLADTQYF. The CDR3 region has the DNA TGTGCCAGCTCAACGACAGACTTGGCAGATACGCAGTATTTT.

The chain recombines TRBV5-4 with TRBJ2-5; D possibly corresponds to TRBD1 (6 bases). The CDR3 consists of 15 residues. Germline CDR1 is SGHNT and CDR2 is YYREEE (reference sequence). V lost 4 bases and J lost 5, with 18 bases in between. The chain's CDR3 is CASSGPPQGRETQYF. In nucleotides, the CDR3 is TGTGCCAGCAGCGGACCACCACAGGGACGGGAGACCCAGTACTTC.

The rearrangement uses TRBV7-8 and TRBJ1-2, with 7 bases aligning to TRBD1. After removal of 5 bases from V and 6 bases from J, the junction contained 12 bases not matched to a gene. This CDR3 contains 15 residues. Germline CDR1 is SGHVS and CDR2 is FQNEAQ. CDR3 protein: CASSNPGQRRHGYTF. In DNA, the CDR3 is TGTGCCAGCAGCAACCCGGGACAGAGGAGGCATGGCTACACCTTC.

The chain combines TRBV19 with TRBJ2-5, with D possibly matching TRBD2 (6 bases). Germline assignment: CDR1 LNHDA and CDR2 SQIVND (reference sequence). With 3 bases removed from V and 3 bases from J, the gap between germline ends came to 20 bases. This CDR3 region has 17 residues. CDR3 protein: CASSISIMGGAEETQYF. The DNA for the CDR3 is TGTGCCAGTAGTATCTCAATTATGGGGGGTGCCGAAGAGACCCAGTACTTC.

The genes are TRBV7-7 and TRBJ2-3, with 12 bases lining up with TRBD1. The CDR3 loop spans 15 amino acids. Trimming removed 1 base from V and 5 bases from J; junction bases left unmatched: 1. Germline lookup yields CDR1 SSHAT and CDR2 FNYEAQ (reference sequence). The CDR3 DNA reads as TGTGCCAGCAGCTTAGGGGACAGGGGGCGAGATACGCAGTATTTT. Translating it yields CASSLGDRGRDTQYF.

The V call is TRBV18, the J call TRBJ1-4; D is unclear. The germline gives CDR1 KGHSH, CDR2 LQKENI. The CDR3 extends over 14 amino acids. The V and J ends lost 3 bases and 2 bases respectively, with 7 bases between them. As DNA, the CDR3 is TGTGCCAGCTCACCCCGGGAGACTAATGAAAAACTGTTTTTT. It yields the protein CASSPRETNEKLFF.

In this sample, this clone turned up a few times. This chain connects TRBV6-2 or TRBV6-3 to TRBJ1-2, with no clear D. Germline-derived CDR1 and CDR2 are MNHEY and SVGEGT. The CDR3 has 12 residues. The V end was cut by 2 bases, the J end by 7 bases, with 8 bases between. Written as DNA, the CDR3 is TGTGCCAGCAGTTACCAACAGACTGGCTACACCTTC. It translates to CASSYQQTGYTF.

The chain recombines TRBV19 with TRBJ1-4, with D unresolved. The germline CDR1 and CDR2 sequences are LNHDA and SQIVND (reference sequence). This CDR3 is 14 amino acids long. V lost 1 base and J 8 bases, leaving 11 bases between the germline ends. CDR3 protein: CASSIAGYEEKLFF. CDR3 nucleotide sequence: TGTGCCAGTAGTATAGCGGGGTATGAGGAAAAACTGTTTTTT.

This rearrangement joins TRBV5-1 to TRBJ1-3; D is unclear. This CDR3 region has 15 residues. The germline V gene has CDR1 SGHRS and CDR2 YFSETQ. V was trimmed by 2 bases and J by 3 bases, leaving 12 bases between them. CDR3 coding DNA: TGCGCCAGCAGCTTAACGGCGGAGGGTGGAAACACCATATATTTT. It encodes CASSLTAEGGNTIYF.